These 2 T cell receptor beta chains came from one sample sequenced in a study of read filtering for tumor transcriptome and immune sequencing (TCRdb year 2020). The listed sequencing device is Illumina HiSeq 4000. TCR libraries were constructed from 400 ng RNA using the Immunoverse kit, and molecular barcoded adaptors covering alpha/delta and beta/gamma chains were employed. Using fastp at Q25 and MiXCR, TCRdb reprocessed the public reads and kept productive beta chains. Duplicate CDR3 protein sequences are folded into a single record with the most common DNA and genes. The sample contains roughly 68,000 distinct CDR3 sequences, approximately 15% of them found a single time. Jointly, the top ten make up 45% to 50% of the sample. Material: a population of CD138-negative cells sorted from bone marrow. The cell subset or site label here, explained by the study, means: bone marrow mononuclear cells depleted of CD138+ plasma/myeloma cells by negative magnetic selection. The receptors here all came from a donor at least 40 years old with multiple myeloma.

This clonotype was observed many times. CDR3 region: CASSQEQGRNTEAFF. The CDR3 DNA sequence: TGCGCCAGCAGCCAAGAACAGGGGCGGAACACTGAAGCTTTCTTT. The chain employs TRBV4-3 and TRBJ1-1; 7 nucleotides align to TRBD1. From germline, CDR1 is LGHNA and CDR2 YSLEER. The CDR3 runs to 15 residues. The ends lost 0 bases at V and 1 base at J; junction bases unmatched: 2.

This clonotype came up many times. This chain joins TRBV23-1 and TRBJ2-5; D tentatively reads TRBD1 or TRBD2 (5 bases each). TRBV23-1 is recorded as an ORF, its role being uncertain. V gave up 7 bases and J gave up 6 bases, with 18 bases separating them. The CDR3 extends over 14 amino acids. The CDR3 DNA sequence: TGCGCCAGCACTTCAATCGTACGGGGCCAGACCCAGTACTTC. Translation gives CASTSIVRGQTQYF.